Listed below are T cell receptor beta chains from one sample, sequenced in a study of CD8 T cells in Susac syndrome. TCRdb processed the immunoSEQ multiplex PCR reads anew with MiXCR; each CDR3 protein has one entry. Among 95,000 to 150,000 distinct CDR3 sequences listed, 96% were seen once. The sequenced sample was CD4+ T cells from PBMCs. These receptors were obtained from a human donor with Susac syndrome. Both conserved end residues are part of each CDR3. The D gene is left open where the match is weak. Clone size is given for some rows only: seen once, a few or many times, or a class if the clone is expanded.

>-|-|15|TRBV9|TRBJ2-6
TGTGCCAGCAGCGTACGAGCGGACTCGGCCAACGTCCTGACTTTC
CASSVRADSANVLTF
>-|TRBD1|14|TRBV2|TRBJ1-2
TGTGCCAGCGGGGGGGACAGGGGAGAGTATGGCTACACCTTC
CASGGDRGEYGYTF
>-|TRBD2|15|TRBV4-1|TRBJ2-7
TGCGCCAGCAGCCAAGATCGCGGGAGCGATTACGAGCAGTACTTC
CASSQDRGSDYEQYF
>once|-|13|TRBV14|TRBJ1-1
TGTGCCAGCAGCCAAGTTTACGGGACTGAAGCTTTCTTT
CASSQVYGTEAFF
>-|TRBD2|16|TRBV6-6|TRBJ2-3
TGTGCCAGCAGTTCCACGCTAGCGGGAGGGCCATATACGCAGTATTTT
CASSSTLAGGPYTQYF
>-|-|12|TRBV29-1|TRBJ1-1
TGCAGCGTTGAATTGATGAACACTGAAGCTTTCTTT
CSVELMNTEAFF
>-|TRBD2|15|TRBV2|TRBJ2-1
TGTGCCAGCAGCCGGGTGACTAGCGGGAATGCTGAGCAGTTCTTC
CASSRVTSGNAEQFF
>-|TRBD2|13|TRBV11-2|TRBJ2-1
TGTGCCAGCAGCTTAGTTCGCGGGAGGGACCAGTTCTTC
CASSLVRGRDQFF
>few|-|11|TRBV30|TRBJ2-5
TGTGCCTGGACAGGGGAAGAGACCCAGTACTTC
CAWTGEETQYF
>-|-|13|TRBV4-1|TRBJ1-5
TGCGCCAGCAGCCAAGATGGGATTCGGCCCCAGCATTTT
CASSQDGIRPQHF
>-|-|15|TRBV2|TRBJ2-1
TGTGCCAGCAGTCCCCGGGGCGGGAATTACAATGAGCAGTTCTTC
CASSPRGGNYNEQFF
>-|TRBD1|16|TRBV19|TRBJ1-5
TGTGCCAGTACCCCGTGGGACAGGGGCAGCAATCAGCCCCAGCATTTT
CASTPWDRGSNQPQHF
>-|-|12|TRBV29-1|TRBJ2-1
TGCAGCGTTGGGGACTCTTACAATGAGCAGTTCTTC
CSVGDSYNEQFF
>-|-|14|TRBV19|TRBJ2-2
TGTGCCAGTAGTATTGGACGGGACACCGGGGAGCTGTTTTTT
CASSIGRDTGELFF
>-|-|15|TRBV14|TRBJ1-4
TGTGCCAGCAGCCAAGTGAGTGCGCGTGGTGAAAAACTGTTTTTT
CASSQVSARGEKLFF
>-|-|14|TRBV27|TRBJ2-7
TGTGCCAGCAGTTTGGGGACGTCCCTCTACGAGCAGTACTTC
CASSLGTSLYEQYF
>-|-|13|TRBV18|TRBJ2-5
TGTGCCAGCTCACCAGGCAGGGTGGAGACCCAGTACTTC
CASSPGRVETQYF
>-|-|11|TRBV12-3/TRBV12-4|TRBJ1-2
TGTGCCAGCAGTACGCTATCCGGCTACACCTTC
CASSTLSGYTF
>-|TRBD1|14|TRBV29-1|TRBJ1-1
TGCAGCGCTACTACCGGGACAGCGAACACTGAAGCTTTCTTT
CSATTGTANTEAFF
>-|TRBD1|15|TRBV20-1|TRBJ2-5
TGCAGTGCTTCCAAGGACAGGGGTAACCAAGAGACCCAGTACTTC
CSASKDRGNQETQYF
>-|TRBD1|15|TRBV6-6|TRBJ2-1
TGTGCCAGCAGTTACTCGGGGAACAGGGGGAATGAGCAGTTCTTC
CASSYSGNRGNEQFF
>-|-|16|TRBV28|TRBJ2-7
TGTGCCAGCAGTTCCTTTCGGACCCCCCGGGCCTACGAGCAGTACTTC
CASSSFRTPRAYEQYF